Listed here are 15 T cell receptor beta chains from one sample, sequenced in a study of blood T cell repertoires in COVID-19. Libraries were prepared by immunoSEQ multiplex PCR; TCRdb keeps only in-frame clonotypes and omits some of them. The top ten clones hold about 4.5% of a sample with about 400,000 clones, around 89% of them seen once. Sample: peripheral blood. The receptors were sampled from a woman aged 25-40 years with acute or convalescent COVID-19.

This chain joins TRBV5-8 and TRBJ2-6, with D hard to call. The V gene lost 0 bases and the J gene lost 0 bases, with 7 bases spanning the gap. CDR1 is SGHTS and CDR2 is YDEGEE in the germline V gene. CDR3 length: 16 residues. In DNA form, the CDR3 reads TGTGCCAGCAGCTTGGTCCGGTTCTCTGGGGCCAACGTCCTGACTTTC. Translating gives CASSLVRFSGANVLTF.

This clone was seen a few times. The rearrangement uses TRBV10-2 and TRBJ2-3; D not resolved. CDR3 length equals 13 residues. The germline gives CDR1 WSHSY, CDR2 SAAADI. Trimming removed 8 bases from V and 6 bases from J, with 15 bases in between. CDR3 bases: TGCGCCAGCCGGCTAGACCCCATGGATACGCAGTATTTT. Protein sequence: CASRLDPMDTQYF.

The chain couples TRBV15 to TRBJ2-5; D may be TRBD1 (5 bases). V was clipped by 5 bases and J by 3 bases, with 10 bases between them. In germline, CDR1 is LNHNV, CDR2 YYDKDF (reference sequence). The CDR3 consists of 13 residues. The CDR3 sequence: CATSRNRKETQYF. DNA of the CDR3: TGTGCCACCAGCCGAAACAGGAAAGAGACCCAGTACTTC.

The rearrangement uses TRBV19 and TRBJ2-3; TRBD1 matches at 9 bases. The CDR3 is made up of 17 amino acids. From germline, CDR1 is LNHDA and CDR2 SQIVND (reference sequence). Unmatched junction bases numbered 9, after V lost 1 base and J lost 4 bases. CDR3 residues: CASSIVGTGLQSDTQYF. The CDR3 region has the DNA TGTGCCAGTAGTATAGTTGGGACAGGGTTGCAATCAGATACGCAGTATTTT.

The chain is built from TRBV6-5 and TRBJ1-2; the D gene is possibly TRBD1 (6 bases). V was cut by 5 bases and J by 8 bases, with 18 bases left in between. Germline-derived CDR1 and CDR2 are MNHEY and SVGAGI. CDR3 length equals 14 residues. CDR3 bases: TGTGCCAGCAGTCCAGCCCCGGGGGGCCGAGGCTACACCTTC. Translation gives CASSPAPGGRGYTF.

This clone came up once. The CDR3 sequence is CASREPGTVKNIQYF. Here the CDR3 DNA reads TGTGCCAGCAGGGAACCCGGGACAGTAAAAAACATTCAGTACTTC. J is TRBJ2-4 and V is TRBV28; 7 nucleotides align to TRBD1. The CDR3 is made up of 15 amino acids. The trim removed 6 bases at V and 4 bases at J, leaving 9 bases unmatched. Germline V gene data show CDR1 as MDHEN and CDR2 as SYDVKM.

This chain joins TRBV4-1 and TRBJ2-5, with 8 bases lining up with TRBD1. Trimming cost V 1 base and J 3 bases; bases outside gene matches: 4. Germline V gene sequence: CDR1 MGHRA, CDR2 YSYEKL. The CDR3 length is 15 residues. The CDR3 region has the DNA TGCGCCAGCAGCCAAGCGCCGGGACAGGAAGAGACCCAGTACTTC. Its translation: CASSQAPGQEETQYF.

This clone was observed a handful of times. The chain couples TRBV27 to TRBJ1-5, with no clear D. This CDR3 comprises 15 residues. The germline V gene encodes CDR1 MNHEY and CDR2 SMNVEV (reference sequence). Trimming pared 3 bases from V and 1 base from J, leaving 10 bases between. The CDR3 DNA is TGTGCCAGCAGTTTGATAGCGGACAGCAATCAGCCCCAGCATTTT. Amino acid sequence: CASSLIADSNQPQHF.

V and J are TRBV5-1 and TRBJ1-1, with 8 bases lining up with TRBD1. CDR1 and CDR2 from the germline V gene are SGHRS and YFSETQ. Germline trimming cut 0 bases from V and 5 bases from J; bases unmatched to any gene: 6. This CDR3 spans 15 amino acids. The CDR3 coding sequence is TGCGCCAGCAGCTTGGATCAGGGGGCGAGGACTGAAGCTTTCTTT. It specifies CASSLDQGARTEAFF.

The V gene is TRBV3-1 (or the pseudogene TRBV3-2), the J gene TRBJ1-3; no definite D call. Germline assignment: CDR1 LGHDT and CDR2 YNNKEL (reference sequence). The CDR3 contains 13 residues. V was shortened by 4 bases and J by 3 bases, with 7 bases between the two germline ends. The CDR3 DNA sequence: TGTGCCAGCAGCCCCCGGGATGGAAACACCATATATTTT. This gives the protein CASSPRDGNTIYF.

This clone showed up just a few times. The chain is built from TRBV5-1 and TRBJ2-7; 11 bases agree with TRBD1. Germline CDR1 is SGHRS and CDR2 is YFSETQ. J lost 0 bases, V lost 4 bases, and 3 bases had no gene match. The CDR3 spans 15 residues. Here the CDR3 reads CASSGGTGGSYEQYF. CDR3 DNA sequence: TGCGCCAGCAGCGGCGGGACAGGGGGCTCCTACGAGCAGTACTTC.

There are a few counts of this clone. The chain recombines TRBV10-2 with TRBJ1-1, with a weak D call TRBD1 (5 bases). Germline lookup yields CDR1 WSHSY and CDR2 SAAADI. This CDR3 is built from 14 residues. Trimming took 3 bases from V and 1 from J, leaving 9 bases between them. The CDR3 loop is CASSDGAGNTEAFF. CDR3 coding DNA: TGCGCCAGCAGTGATGGGGCAGGGAACACTGAAGCTTTCTTT.

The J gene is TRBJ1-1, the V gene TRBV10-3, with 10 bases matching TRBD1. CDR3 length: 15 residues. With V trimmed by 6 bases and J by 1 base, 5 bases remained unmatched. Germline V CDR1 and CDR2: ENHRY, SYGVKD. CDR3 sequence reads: CAISPDRGRNTEAFF. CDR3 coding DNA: TGTGCCATCAGCCCAGACAGGGGGCGGAACACTGAAGCTTTCTTT.

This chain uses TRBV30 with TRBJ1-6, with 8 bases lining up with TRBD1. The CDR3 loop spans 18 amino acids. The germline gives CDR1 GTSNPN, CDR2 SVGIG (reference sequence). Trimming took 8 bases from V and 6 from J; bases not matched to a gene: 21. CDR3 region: CARNWDRWGVGSNSPLHF. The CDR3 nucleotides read TGTGCCCGGAATTGGGACAGGTGGGGCGTAGGATCTAATTCACCCCTCCACTTT.

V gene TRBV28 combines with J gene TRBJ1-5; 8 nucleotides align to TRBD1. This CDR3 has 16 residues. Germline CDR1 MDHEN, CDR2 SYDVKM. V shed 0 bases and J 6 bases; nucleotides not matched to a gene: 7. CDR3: CASSLWATGDFQPQHF. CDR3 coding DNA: TGTGCCAGCAGTTTATGGGCGACAGGGGATTTTCAGCCCCAGCATTTT.